The text below deals with one T cell receptor (beta chain). The antigen is not known. The data were obtained in a study of CD8 T cells in Susac syndrome. Study in general: There were Susac syndrome patients who were therapy-naive at blood draw, others on corticosteroids, and others on intravenous immunoglobulin alone.

The patients with Susac syndrome satisfied recently defined diagnostic criteria for either definite or probable disease. Negative isolation yielded the CD8+ and CD4+ T cells, while FACS enriched the TEMRA cells. Trimming pared 0 bases from V and 5 bases from J, leaving 7 bases between. This CDR3 contains 13 residues. Germline CDR1 KGHSH, CDR2 LQKENI. General study findings and limits: The study conceded that relatively few individuals underwent its TCR sequencing and HLA analysis.

cDNA came from roughly 0.53 to 1 ug RNA primed by random hexamers. TCRdb processed the immunoSEQ multiplex PCR reads anew with MiXCR; each CDR3 protein has one entry. The table shows around 190,000 distinct CDR3 sequences, with 85% to 95% occurring only once. The source material was CD4+ T cells from PBMCs. V gene TRBV18 combines with J gene TRBJ1-1; D unclear. The receptor's source is a human donor with Susac syndrome. CDR3 in amino acids: CASSPPGETEAFF. As DNA, the CDR3 is TGTGCCAGCTCACCACCTGGGGAGACTGAAGCTTTCTTT.